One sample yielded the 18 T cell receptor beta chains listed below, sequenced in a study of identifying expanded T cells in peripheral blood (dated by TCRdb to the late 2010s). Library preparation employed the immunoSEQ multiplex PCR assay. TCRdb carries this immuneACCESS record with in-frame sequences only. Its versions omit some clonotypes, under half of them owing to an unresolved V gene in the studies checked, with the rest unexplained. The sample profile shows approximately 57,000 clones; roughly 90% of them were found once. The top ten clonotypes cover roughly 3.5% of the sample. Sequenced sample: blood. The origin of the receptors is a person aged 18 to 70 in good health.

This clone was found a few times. DNA for the CDR3: TGTGCCAGCTGTATAATCAATGAGGATACGCAGTATTTT. Its translation is CASCIINEDTQYF. The chain is built from TRBV5-6 and TRBJ2-3; no reliable D call. V gave up 7 bases and J gave up 6 bases, with 15 bases separating them. The V gene's germline CDR1 is SGHDT and CDR2 YYEEEE. The CDR3 sequence is 13 residues long.

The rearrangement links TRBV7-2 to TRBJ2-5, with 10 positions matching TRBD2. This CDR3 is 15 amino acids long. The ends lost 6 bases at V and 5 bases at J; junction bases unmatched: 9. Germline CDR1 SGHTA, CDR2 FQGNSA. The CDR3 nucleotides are TGTGCCAGCAGACGGACTAGCGGAGTAGGGGAGACCCAGTACTTC. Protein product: CASRRTSGVGETQYF.

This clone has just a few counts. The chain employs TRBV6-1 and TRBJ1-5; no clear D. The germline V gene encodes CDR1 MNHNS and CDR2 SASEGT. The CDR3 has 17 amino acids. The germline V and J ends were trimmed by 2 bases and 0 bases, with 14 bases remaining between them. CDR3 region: CASSERIVAISNQPQHF. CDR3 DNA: TGTGCCAGCAGTGAAAGAATCGTGGCTATTAGCAATCAGCCCCAGCATTTT.

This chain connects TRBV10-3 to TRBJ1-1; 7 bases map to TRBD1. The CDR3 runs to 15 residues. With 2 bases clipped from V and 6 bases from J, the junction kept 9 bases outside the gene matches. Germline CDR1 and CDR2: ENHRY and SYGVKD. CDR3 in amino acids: CAISERGGRGAEAFF. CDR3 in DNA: TGTGCCATCAGTGAGCGAGGGGGCAGGGGTGCTGAAGCTTTCTTT.

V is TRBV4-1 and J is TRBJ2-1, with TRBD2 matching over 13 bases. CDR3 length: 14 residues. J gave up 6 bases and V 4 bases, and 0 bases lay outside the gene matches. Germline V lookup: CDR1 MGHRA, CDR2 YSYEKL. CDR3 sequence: CASSRTSGSNEQFF. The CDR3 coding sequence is TGCGCCAGCAGCCGGACTAGCGGGAGCAATGAGCAGTTCTTC.

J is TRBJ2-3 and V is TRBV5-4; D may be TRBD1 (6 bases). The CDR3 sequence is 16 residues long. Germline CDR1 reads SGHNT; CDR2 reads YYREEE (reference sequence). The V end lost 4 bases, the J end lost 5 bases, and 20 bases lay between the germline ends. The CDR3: CASSPVRQGRGDTQYF. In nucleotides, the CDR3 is TGTGCCAGCAGCCCCGTTCGGCAGGGGCGAGGAGATACGCAGTATTTT.

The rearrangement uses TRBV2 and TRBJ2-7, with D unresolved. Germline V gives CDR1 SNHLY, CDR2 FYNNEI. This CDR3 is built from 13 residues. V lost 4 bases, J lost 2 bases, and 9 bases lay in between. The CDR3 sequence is CASSGRYAYEQYF. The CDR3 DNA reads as TGTGCCAGCAGTGGCCGTTACGCCTACGAGCAGTACTTC.

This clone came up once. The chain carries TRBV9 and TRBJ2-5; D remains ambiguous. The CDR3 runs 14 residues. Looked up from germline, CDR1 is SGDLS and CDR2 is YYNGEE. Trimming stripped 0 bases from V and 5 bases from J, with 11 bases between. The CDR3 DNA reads TGTGCCAGCAGCGTAGGGTCTACGGTGGAGACCCAGTACTTC. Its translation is CASSVGSTVETQYF.

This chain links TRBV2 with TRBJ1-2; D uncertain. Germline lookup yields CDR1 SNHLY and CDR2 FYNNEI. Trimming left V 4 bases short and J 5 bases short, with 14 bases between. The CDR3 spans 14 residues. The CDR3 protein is CASSVNGEGYGYTF. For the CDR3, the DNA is TGTGCCAGCAGTGTCAACGGCGAGGGATATGGCTACACCTTC.

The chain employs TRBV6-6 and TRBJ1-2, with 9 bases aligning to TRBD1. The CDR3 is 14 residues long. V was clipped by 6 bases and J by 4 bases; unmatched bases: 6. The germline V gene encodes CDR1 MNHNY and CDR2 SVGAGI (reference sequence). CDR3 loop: CASSRGQGSYGYTF. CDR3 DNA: TGTGCCAGCAGCCGCGGACAGGGGAGCTATGGCTACACCTTC.

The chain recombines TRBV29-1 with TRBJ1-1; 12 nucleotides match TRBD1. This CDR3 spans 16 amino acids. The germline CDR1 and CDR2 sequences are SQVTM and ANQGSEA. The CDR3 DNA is TGCAGTATAAAGGGGGACAGGGGGCGAGGGAACACTGAAGCTTTCTTT. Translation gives CSIKGDRGRGNTEAFF. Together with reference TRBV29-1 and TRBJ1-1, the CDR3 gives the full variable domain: SAVISQKPSRDICQRGTSLTIQCQVDSQVTMMFWYRQQPGQSLTLIATANQGSEATYESGFVIDKFPISRPNLTFSTLTVSNMSPEDSSIYLCSIKGDRGRGNTEAFFGQGTRLTVV.

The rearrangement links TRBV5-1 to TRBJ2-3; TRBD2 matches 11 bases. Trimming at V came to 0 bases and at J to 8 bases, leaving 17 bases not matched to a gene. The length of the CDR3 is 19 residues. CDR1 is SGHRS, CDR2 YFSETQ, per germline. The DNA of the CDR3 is TGCGCCAGCAGCTTGGTGACAGAACTAGCGGGAGATGCGCGCGGTACGCAGTATTTT. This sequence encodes CASSLVTELAGDARGTQYF.

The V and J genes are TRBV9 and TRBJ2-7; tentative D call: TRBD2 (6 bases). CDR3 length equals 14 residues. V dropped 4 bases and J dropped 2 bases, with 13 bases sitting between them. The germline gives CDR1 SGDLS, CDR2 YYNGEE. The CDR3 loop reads CASSRETDPYEQYF. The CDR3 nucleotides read TGTGCCAGCAGCCGGGAGACAGACCCCTACGAGCAGTACTTC.

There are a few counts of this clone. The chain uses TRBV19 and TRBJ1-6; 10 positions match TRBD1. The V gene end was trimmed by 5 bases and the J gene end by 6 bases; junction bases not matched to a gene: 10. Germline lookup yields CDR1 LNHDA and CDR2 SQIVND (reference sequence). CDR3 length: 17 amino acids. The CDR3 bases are TGTGCCAGTAGTGCCGGGGACAGGGGAGGGGGTAATTCACCCCTCCACTTT. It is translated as CASSAGDRGGGNSPLHF.

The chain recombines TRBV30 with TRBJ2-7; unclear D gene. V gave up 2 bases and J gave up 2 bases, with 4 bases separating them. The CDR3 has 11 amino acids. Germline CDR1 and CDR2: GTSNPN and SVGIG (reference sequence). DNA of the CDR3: TGTGCCTGGAGTCGGGCCTACGAGCAGTACTTC. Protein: CAWSRAYEQYF.

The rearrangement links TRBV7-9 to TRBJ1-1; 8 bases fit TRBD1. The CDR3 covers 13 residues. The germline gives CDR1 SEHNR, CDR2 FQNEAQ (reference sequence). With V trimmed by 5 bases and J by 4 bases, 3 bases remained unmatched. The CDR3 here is CASSRTGTTEAFF. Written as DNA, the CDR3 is TGTGCCAGCAGCCGGACAGGGACCACTGAAGCTTTCTTT.

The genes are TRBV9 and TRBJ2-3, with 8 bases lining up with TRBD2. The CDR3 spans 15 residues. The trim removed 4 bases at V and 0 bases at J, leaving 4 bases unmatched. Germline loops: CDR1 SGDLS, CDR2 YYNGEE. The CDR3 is CASSLTSGSTDTQYF. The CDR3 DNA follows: TGTGCCAGCAGCTTAACTAGCGGAAGCACAGATACGCAGTATTTT.

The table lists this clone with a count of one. CDR3 protein: CASSFSTATNEKLFF. The CDR3 bases are TGCGCCAGCAGCTTTTCGACTGCTACTAATGAAAAACTGTTTTTT. This chain uses TRBV5-1 with TRBJ1-4; D gene ambiguous. This CDR3 contains 15 residues. Germline V CDR1 and CDR2: SGHRS, YFSETQ. Trimming took 2 bases from V and 2 from J, leaving 10 bases between them.